Each of the 17 T cell receptor beta chains below was sequenced from the same sample in a study of T cell responses to AZD1222 COVID-19 vaccine. Data came from immunoSEQ multiplex PCR; TCRdb stores just in-frame clones and leaves some out. The data show about 83,000 clones, more than 75% seen once. The sample here was peripheral blood, taken on day 0 of MenACWY control vaccination. Source of these receptors: an adult in good health.

The CDR3 here is CASSPTRGDSGYGYTF. The CDR3 coding sequence is TGTGCCAGCAGCCCTACCCGGGGGGATTCAGGGTATGGCTACACCTTC. The V call is TRBV28, the J call TRBJ1-2, with D possibly matching TRBD1 (5 bases). This CDR3 comprises 16 residues. Trimming took off 6 bases at V and 5 bases at J, with 22 bases between the two ends. Germline values: CDR1 MDHEN, CDR2 SYDVKM.

This clone is a singleton in its sample. This chain links TRBV5-1 with TRBJ2-7; 11 nucleotides match TRBD1. The length of the CDR3 is 18 residues. Per the germline V gene, CDR1 is SGHRS and CDR2 is YFSETQ. V shed 1 base, J shed 4 bases, and the junction held 13 bases outside the gene matches. The CDR3 DNA reads as TGCGCCAGCAGCTTGCATATCGATTCCGGGACAGGGGGGTACGAGCAGTACTTC. This gives the protein CASSLHIDSGTGGYEQYF.

The chain links TRBV5-1 to TRBJ2-2; TRBD2 might be the D (5 bases). Trimming removed 7 bases at V and 0 bases at J, with 13 bases between. Germline loops: CDR1 SGHRS, CDR2 YFSETQ. The CDR3 is made up of 15 amino acids. CDR3 coding DNA: TGCGCCAGCGGCCTAGCACAGCCGAACACCGGGGAGCTGTTTTTT. Amino acid sequence: CASGLAQPNTGELFF.

The chain uses TRBV10-3 and TRBJ2-5, with 9 nucleotides matching TRBD1. The CDR3 contains 15 residues. The germline gives CDR1 ENHRY, CDR2 SYGVKD. Trimming removed 0 bases from V and 2 bases from J; junction bases left unmatched: 1. In DNA, the CDR3 is TGTGCCATCAGTGAGTCAGGACAGGGGCAAGAGACCCAGTACTTC. Translating gives CAISESGQGQETQYF.

The chain recombines TRBV11-3 with TRBJ1-5, with D unresolved. This CDR3 is built from 11 residues. V was trimmed by 9 bases and J by 4 bases, leaving 7 bases between them. From germline, CDR1 is SGHNT and CDR2 YENEEA. The CDR3: CASGRNQPQHF. CDR3 nucleotides: TGTGCCAGTGGACGGAATCAGCCCCAGCATTTT. The full variable domain, with the rest looked up from reference TRBV11-3 and TRBJ1-5, is EAGVVQSPRYKIIEKKQPVAFWCNPISGHNTLYWYLQNLGQGPELLIRYENEEAVDDSQLPKDRFSAERLKGVDSTLKIQPAELGDSAVYLCASGRNQPQHFGDGTRLSIL.

The chain combines TRBV9 with TRBJ2-7; TRBD1 is a possible D gene (5 bases). This CDR3 has 16 residues. Germline V gives CDR1 SGDLS, CDR2 YYNGEE. With 4 bases removed from V and 3 bases from J, the gap between germline ends came to 20 bases. CDR3 in amino acids: CASSPRPHMGHYEQYF. In nucleotides, the CDR3 is TGTGCCAGCAGCCCGAGACCCCACATGGGGCACTACGAGCAGTACTTC.

The V and J genes are TRBV20-1 and TRBJ2-1; TRBD2 aligns across 9 bases. Germline V gene lookup returns CDR1 DFQATT and CDR2 SNEGSKA (reference sequence). V gave up 3 bases and J gave up 4 bases; unmatched junction bases: 7. The CDR3 totals 15 residues. The CDR3 reads CSASGAGGPYNEQFF. The CDR3 nucleotides are TGCAGTGCTAGTGGGGCGGGAGGGCCGTACAATGAGCAGTTCTTC.

V usage is TRBV27 and J usage is TRBJ2-1; 14 nucleotides line up with TRBD2. This CDR3 has 16 residues. The germline CDR1 and CDR2 sequences are MNHEY and SMNVEV (reference sequence). The V and J ends lost 5 bases and 9 bases, in that order; junction bases with no gene match: 9. Here the CDR3 DNA reads TGTGCCAGCAGTCCTTCGACTAGCGGGAGGGCCAGTGAGCAGTTCTTC. Translating it yields CASSPSTSGRASEQFF.

The sample holds one count of this clone. The gene calls are TRBV10-3 and TRBJ1-2; a possible D gene is TRBD1 (6 bases). Germline CDR1 is ENHRY and CDR2 is SYGVKD. The CDR3 is made up of 14 amino acids. V was trimmed by 6 bases and J by 6 bases, leaving 17 bases between them. The CDR3 region is CAISPGQFRDGYTF. CDR3 nucleotide sequence: TGTGCCATCAGCCCAGGACAGTTTAGGGATGGCTACACCTTC.

V is TRBV27 and J is TRBJ1-5; D is ambiguous. The CDR3 loop spans 14 amino acids. The V end lost 6 bases, the J end lost 0 bases, and 9 bases lay between the germline ends. From germline, CDR1 is MNHEY and CDR2 SMNVEV (reference sequence). The CDR3 DNA reads TGTGCCAGCAGCGACCGATTTAGCAATCAGCCCCAGCATTTT. As protein: CASSDRFSNQPQHF.

The chain combines TRBV28 with TRBJ2-1; possibly TRBD1 or TRBD2 for D (5 bases each). This CDR3 spans 14 amino acids. Germline CDR1 and CDR2: MDHEN and SYDVKM. Trimming left V 9 bases short and J 7 bases short, with 19 bases between. CDR3 loop: CASLPPSWGNEQFF. The CDR3 DNA reads as TGTGCCAGTCTACCTCCTAGCTGGGGGAATGAGCAGTTCTTC.

V and J are TRBV5-1 and TRBJ2-1; no clear D. Germline V lookup: CDR1 SGHRS, CDR2 YFSETQ. The CDR3 loop spans 14 amino acids. Trimming took 0 bases from V and 7 from J, leaving 11 bases between them. The CDR3 loop reads CASSLGNRENEQFF. CDR3 coding DNA: TGCGCCAGCAGCTTGGGAAATCGCGAGAATGAGCAGTTCTTC.

The chain has TRBV28 and TRBJ1-2; D is perhaps TRBD1 (5 bases). The CDR3 length is 16 residues. Germline V gene data show CDR1 as MDHEN and CDR2 as SYDVKM. V gave up 5 bases and J gave up 7 bases, with 23 bases separating them. CDR3 coding DNA: TGTGCCAGCAGTCCGACGCGCACAGGAAAAGGACGTGGCTACACCTTC. Amino acids: CASSPTRTGKGRGYTF.

The chain is built from TRBV2 and TRBJ1-2; 9 bases line up with TRBD1. The length of the CDR3 is 14 residues. V gave up 8 bases and J gave up 3 bases; unmatched junction bases: 7. Germline V gene lookup returns CDR1 SNHLY and CDR2 FYNNEI. CDR3 in amino acids: CASGDRVKDYGYTF. In DNA form, the CDR3 reads TGTGCCAGCGGGGACAGGGTGAAGGACTATGGCTACACCTTC.

This clone has only a few counts. V gene TRBV5-1 combines with J gene TRBJ2-7; the match to TRBD2 covers 11 bases. The V and J ends lost 4 bases and 5 bases, in that order; junction bases with no gene match: 8. The germline V gene encodes CDR1 SGHRS and CDR2 YFSETQ. The CDR3 is 15 amino acids. The CDR3 coding sequence is TGCGCCAGCAGCCCCGTAGCGGGAGGGCCTGACGAGCAGTACTTC. Its protein product is CASSPVAGGPDEQYF.

The chain has TRBV5-1 and TRBJ1-3; D not certain. CDR1 and CDR2 (germline): SGHRS, YFSETQ. Trimming removed 4 bases at V and 0 bases at J, with 11 bases between. This CDR3 contains 15 residues. CDR3 loop: CASSLAGYSGNTIYF. As DNA, the CDR3 is TGCGCCAGCAGCCTGGCAGGATACTCTGGAAACACCATATATTTT.

The J gene is TRBJ1-1, the V gene TRBV4-1; D is uncertain. Trimming cost V 1 base and J 0 bases, with 9 bases left between them. Germline values: CDR1 MGHRA, CDR2 YSYEKL. The CDR3 spans 15 residues. CDR3 in DNA: TGCGCCAGCAGCCAAGGGGCCGAGATGAACACTGAAGCTTTCTTT. This gives the protein CASSQGAEMNTEAFF.